This record looks at one T cell receptor beta chain sequence and its context. The sample originates from a study of blood T cells in healthy people across ages. Primers used in a second PCR of roughly 6 to 11 cycles were a sample-barcoded 5' primer and a J-beta primer mix. In TCRdb, the 5' RACE reads were re-called with MiXCR into one record per CDR3 protein. The table includes about 930,000 distinct CDR3 sequences, 29% detected once. Germline CDR1 and CDR2: LGHDT and YNNKEL (reference sequence). The CDR3 covers 16 residues. With V trimmed by 1 base and J by 1 base, 0 bases remained unmatched. These sequences were also reported in another study, on T cells of mothers and their children.

The V gene is TRBV3-1, the J gene TRBJ2-5; 13 bases align to TRBD2. This sequence originates from a woman aged 40 to 55 in good health. Sequencing input: blood. The CDR3 loop is CASSQGTSGSQETQYF. The CDR3 nucleotides are TGTGCCAGCAGCCAAGGGACTAGCGGGAGCCAAGAGACCCAGTACTTC.